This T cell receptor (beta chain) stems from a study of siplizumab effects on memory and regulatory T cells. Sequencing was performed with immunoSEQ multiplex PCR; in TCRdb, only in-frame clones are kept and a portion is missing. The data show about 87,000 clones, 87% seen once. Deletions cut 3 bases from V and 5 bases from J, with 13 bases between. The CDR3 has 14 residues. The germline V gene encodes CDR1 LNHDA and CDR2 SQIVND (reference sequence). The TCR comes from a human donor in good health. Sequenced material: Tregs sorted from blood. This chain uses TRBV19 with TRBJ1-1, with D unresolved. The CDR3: CASSIGVSRTEAFF. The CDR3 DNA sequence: TGTGCCAGTAGTATTGGTGTCAGCAGGACTGAAGCTTTCTTT.